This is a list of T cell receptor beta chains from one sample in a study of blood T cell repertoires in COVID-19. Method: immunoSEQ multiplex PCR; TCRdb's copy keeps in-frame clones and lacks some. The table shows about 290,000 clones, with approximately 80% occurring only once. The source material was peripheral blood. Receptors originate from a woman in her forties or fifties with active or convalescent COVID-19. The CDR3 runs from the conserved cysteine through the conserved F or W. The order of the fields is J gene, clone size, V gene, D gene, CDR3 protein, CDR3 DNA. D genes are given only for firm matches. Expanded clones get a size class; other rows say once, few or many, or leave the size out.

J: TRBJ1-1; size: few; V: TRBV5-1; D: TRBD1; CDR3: CASSTGQGANTEAFF; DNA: TGCGCCAGCAGCACCGGACAGGGGGCGAACACTGAAGCTTTCTTT
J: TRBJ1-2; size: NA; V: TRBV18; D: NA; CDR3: CASSSSGDGPYTF; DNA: TGTGCCAGCTCATCGTCGGGGGACGGCCCCTACACCTTC
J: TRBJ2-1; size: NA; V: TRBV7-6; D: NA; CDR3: CASSQVTRGWFLYNEQFF; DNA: TGTGCCAGCAGCCAGGTCACACGGGGGTGGTTCCTATACAATGAACAGTTCTTC
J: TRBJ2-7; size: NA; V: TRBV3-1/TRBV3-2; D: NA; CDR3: CASSPGLYTYEQYF; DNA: TGTGCCAGCAGCCCCGGACTATATACCTACGAGCAGTACTTC
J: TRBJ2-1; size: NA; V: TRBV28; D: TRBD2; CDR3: CASSIGREGGEQFF; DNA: TGTGCCAGCAGTATTGGGCGGGAGGGCGGGGAGCAGTTCTTC
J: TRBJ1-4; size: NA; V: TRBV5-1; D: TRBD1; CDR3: CASSLGQGAGEKLFF; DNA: TGCGCCAGCAGCCTGGGGCAGGGGGCAGGTGAAAAACTGTTTTTT
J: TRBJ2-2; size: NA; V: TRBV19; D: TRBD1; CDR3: CASRGQGNTGELFF; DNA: TGTGCCAGCCGCGGACAGGGTAACACCGGGGAGCTGTTTTTT
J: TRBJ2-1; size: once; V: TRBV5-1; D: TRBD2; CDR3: CASSLGSGSRSYNEQFF; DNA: TGCGCCAGCAGCTTGGGTAGCGGGAGTAGGTCCTACAATGAGCAGTTCTTC
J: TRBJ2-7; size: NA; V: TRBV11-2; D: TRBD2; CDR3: CASSPGTSGRYEQYF; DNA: TGTGCCAGCAGCCCCGGGACTAGCGGGAGGTACGAGCAGTACTTC
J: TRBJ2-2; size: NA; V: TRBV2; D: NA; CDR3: CASKFQRVNTGELFF; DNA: TGTGCCAGCAAATTCCAGCGGGTGAACACCGGGGAGCTGTTTTTT
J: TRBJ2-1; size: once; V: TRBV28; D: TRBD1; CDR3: CASRSTGQGAGNEQFF; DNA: TGTGCCAGCAGGTCCACCGGACAGGGGGCGGGTAATGAGCAGTTCTTC
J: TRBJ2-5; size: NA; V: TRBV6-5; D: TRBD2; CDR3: CASRSSGSEETQYF; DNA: TGTGCCAGCAGGTCTAGCGGGAGTGAAGAGACCCAGTACTTC
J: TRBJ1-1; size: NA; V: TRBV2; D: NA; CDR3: CASFSGHLKGNTEAFF; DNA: TGTGCCAGCTTCTCGGGACACCTAAAGGGGAACACTGAAGCTTTCTTT
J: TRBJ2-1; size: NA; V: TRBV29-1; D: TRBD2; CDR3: CSAELAGGPTPYEQFF; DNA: TGCAGCGCCGAACTAGCGGGAGGTCCAACTCCCTATGAGCAGTTCTTC
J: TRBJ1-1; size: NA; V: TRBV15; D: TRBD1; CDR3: CATSRDRTGDEAFF; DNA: TGTGCCACCAGCAGAGATCGGACAGGGGATGAAGCTTTCTTT
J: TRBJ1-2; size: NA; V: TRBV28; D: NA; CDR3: CASSSPGEGYGYTF; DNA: TGTGCCAGCAGTTCGCCAGGGGAAGGCTATGGCTACACCTTC
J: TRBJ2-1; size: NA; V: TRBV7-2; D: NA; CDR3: CASSPVQGFRTFTVEQFF; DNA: TGTGCCAGCAGCCCGGTTCAGGGATTCAGGACATTTACCGTTGAGCAGTTCTTC
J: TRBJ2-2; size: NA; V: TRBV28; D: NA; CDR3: CASSSYGWGLTKTQHLAGELFF; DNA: TGTGCCAGCAGTTCTTATGGTTGGGGACTCACCAAAACTCAACACCTGGCCGGGGAGCTGTTTTTT
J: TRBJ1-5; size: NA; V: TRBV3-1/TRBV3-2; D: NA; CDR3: CASSLDSANSNQPQHF; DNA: TGTGCCAGCAGCCTAGACAGTGCCAATAGCAATCAGCCCCAGCATTTT
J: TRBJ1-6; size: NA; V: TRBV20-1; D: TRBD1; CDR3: CSASSGTGSNSPLHF; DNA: TGCAGTGCTAGTTCCGGGACAGGGAGTAATTCACCCCTCCACTTT
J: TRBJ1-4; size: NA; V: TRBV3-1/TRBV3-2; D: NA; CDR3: CASSYGGMGEKLFF; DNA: TGTGCCAGCAGCTACGGGGGGATGGGTGAAAAACTGTTTTTT
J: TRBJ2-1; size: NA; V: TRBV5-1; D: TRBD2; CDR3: CASRFLAVHSYNEQFF; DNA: TGCGCCAGCAGGTTCCTAGCGGTTCATTCCTACAATGAGCAGTTCTTC
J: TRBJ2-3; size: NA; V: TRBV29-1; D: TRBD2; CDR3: CSVDRRETDTQYF; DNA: TGCAGCGTTGATCGGCGGGAGACAGATACGCAGTATTTT
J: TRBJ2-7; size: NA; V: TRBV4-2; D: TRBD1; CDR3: CASSRDRASSYEQYF; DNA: TGTGCCAGCAGCCGGGACAGGGCGAGCTCCTACGAGCAGTACTTC
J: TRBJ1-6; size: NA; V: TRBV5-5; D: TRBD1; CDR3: CASSREQGPNSPLHF; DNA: TGTGCCAGCAGCCGTGAACAGGGGCCCAATTCACCCCTCCACTTT
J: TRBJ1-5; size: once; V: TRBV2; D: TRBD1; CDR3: CASSEDRGGSNQPQHF; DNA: TGTGCCAGCAGTGAAGACAGGGGGGGGAGCAATCAGCCCCAGCATTTT
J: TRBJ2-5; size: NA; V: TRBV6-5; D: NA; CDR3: CASSYNREGTQYF; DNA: TGTGCCAGCAGTTATAACAGGGAGGGGACCCAGTACTTC
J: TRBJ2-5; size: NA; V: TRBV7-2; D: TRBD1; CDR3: CASSYRQGRQTQYF; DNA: TGTGCCAGCAGCTACCGACAGGGGAGGCAGACCCAGTACTTC
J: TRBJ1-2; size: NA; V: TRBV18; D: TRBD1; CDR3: CASSPPGTGFYGYTF; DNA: TGTGCCAGCTCACCACCGGGGACAGGGTTCTATGGCTACACCTTC
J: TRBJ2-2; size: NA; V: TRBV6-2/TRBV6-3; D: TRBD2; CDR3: CASSYLLAGSGELFF; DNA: TGTGCCAGCAGTTACCTGCTAGCGGGGTCCGGGGAGCTGTTTTTT
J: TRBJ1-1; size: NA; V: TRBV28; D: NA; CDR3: CASIDTEAFF; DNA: TGTGCCAGCATAGACACTGAAGCTTTCTTT
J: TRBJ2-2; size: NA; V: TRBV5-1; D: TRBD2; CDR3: CASSFATGGTGELFF; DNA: TGCGCCAGCAGCTTCGCCACCGGGGGGACCGGGGAGCTGTTTTTT
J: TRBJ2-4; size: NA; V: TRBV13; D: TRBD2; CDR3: CASSRRTSGLPPPKNIQYF; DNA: TGTGCCAGCAGCCGCCGGACTAGCGGATTACCCCCCCCCAAAAACATTCAGTACTTC
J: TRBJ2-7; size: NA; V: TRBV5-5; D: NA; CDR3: CASSLNPEYEQYF; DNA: TGTGCCAGCAGCCTTAACCCGGAGTACGAGCAGTACTTC
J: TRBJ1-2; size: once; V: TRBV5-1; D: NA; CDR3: CASSLEAGVYGYTF; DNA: TGCGCCAGCAGCTTGGAGGCAGGGGTGTACGGCTACACCTTC
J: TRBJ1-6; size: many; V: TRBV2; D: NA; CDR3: CASGGPLHF; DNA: TGTGCCAGCGGGGGGCCCCTCCACTTT
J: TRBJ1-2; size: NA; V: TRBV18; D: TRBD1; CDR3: CASSPPGTGRDGYTF; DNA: TGTGCCAGCTCACCACCCGGGACAGGGCGAGATGGCTACACCTTC
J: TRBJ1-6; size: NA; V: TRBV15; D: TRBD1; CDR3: CASRDRENSPLHF; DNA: TGTGCCAGCCGGGACAGGGAAAATTCACCCCTCCACTTT
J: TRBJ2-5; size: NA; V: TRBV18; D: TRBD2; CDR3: CASSPGTSGRETQYF; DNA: TGTGCCAGCTCACCGGGGACTAGCGGGAGGGAGACCCAGTACTTC
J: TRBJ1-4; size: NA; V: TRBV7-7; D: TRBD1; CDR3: CASSHGTGEKLFF; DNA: TGTGCTAGCAGCCACGGGACAGGGGAAAAACTGTTTTTT
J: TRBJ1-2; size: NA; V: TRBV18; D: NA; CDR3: CASSPKSWAGSKPNYGYTF; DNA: TGTGCCAGCTCACCAAAGAGCTGGGCAGGTAGTAAACCTAACTATGGCTACACCTTC
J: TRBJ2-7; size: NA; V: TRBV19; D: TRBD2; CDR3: CASSGRHSGVSYEQYF; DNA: TGTGCCAGTAGTGGGAGACATAGCGGGGTCTCCTACGAGCAGTACTTC
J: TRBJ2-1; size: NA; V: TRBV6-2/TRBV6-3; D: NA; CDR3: CASSYSHPSYNEQFF; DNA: TGTGCCAGCAGTTACAGCCACCCGAGTTACAATGAGCAGTTCTTC
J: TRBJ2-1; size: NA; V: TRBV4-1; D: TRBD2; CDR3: CASSQESPPPSGRRNEQFF; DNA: TGCGCCAGCAGCCAAGAATCCCCTCCCCCTAGCGGGAGGCGGAATGAGCAGTTCTTC
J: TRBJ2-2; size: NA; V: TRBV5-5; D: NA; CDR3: CASSPTLLRNTGELFF; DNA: TGTGCCAGCAGCCCTACCCTACTTAGGAACACCGGGGAGCTGTTTTTT
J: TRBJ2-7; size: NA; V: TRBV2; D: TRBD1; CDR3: CASSLEGGTGLEQYF; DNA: TGTGCCAGCAGTCTAGAAGGCGGGACAGGGTTGGAGCAGTACTTC
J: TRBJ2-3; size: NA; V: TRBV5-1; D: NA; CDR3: CASSLAGGGADTQYF; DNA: TGCGCCAGCAGCTTGGCCGGCGGGGGCGCAGATACGCAGTATTTT
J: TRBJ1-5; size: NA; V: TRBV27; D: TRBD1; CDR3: CASSLLGQGLVQPQHF; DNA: TGTGCCAGCAGTTTATTGGGACAGGGGCTCGTTCAGCCCCAGCATTTT
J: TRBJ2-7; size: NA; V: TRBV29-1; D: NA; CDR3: CSGLTGLSREQYF; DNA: TGCAGCGGACTCACAGGGCTCTCTAGGGAGCAGTACTTC
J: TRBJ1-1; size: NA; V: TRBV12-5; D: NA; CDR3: CASVRDMNTEAFF; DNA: TGTGCTAGTGTGAGGGATATGAACACTGAAGCTTTCTTT
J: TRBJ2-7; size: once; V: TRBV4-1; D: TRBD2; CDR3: CASSQVGSGRGEQYF; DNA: TGCGCCAGCAGCCAAGTCGGGTCGGGGAGGGGCGAGCAGTACTTC
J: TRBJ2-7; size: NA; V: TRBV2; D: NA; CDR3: CASSEAPSQGQYF; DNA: TGTGCCAGCAGTGAAGCGCCTTCCCAGGGGCAGTACTTC
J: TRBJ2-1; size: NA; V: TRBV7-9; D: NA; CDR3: CASSSLYWFAEDNEQFF; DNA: TGTGCCAGCAGCTCCCTATATTGGTTCGCGGAAGACAATGAGCAGTTCTTC
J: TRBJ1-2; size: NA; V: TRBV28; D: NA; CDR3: CVVQGHRSYGYTF; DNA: TGTGTTGTACAGGGCCATCGTAGCTATGGCTACACCTTC
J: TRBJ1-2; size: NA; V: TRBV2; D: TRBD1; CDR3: CASRRTGVYGYTF; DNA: TGTGCCAGCAGGCGGACAGGAGTCTATGGCTACACCTTC
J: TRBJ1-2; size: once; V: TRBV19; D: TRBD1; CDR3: CASNRGQGARWNGYTF; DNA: TGTGCCAGTAATCGGGGACAGGGGGCGCGTTGGAATGGCTACACCTTC